The clone carrying this TCR beta chain was detected only once. The sample is drawn from a study of blood T cells in healthy people across ages. PBMCs numbering at least 6 million were isolated per sample. A second PCR, run for about 7 to 11 cycles, used a sample-barcoded 5' primer plus a J-beta primer mix. In TCRdb, the 5' RACE reads were re-called with MiXCR into one record per CDR3 protein. There are under 800,000 distinct CDR3 sequences in the sample; about 42% occur only once, and more than 20% lies in the top ten. Sequenced material: blood. This TCR was sampled from a woman in her fifties or sixties in good health.

As DNA, the CDR3 is TGCAGTGCTACAGGGGGGCCAGAAAACTATGGCTACACCTTC. It codes for CSATGGPENYGYTF. This chain uses TRBV20-1 with TRBJ1-2; 7 nucleotides match TRBD1. J lost 2 bases, V lost 4 bases, and 7 bases had no gene match. Germline CDR1 reads DFQATT; CDR2 reads SNEGSKA (reference sequence). There are 14 residues in the CDR3.